Below, 15 T cell receptor beta chains from the same sample are listed, as sequenced in a study of blood T cell repertoires in COVID-19. Sequencing was performed with immunoSEQ multiplex PCR; in TCRdb, only in-frame clones are kept and a portion is missing. The sample yields approximately 150,000 clones, more than 75% seen once. Sequencing used peripheral blood. The receptors come from a man aged 55 to 70 with active or convalescent COVID-19.

The V call is TRBV7-9, the J call TRBJ1-1, with D unclear. V dropped 0 bases and J dropped 0 bases, with 8 bases sitting between them. Germline V gene lookup returns CDR1 SEHNR and CDR2 FQNEAQ (reference sequence). The CDR3 covers 15 residues. DNA of the CDR3: TGTGCCAGCAGCTTAGCGGTACAGTTGAACACTGAAGCTTTCTTT. Translated, it gives CASSLAVQLNTEAFF.

The chain has TRBV5-6 and TRBJ2-2, with a possible D match to TRBD2 (6 bases). CDR1 and CDR2 (germline): SGHDT, YYEEEE. The CDR3 extends over 16 amino acids. V lost 0 bases and J lost 3, with 12 bases in between. Written as DNA, the CDR3 is TGTGCCAGCAGCTTGGAAGGAGGGGCCGACACCGGGGAGCTGTTTTTT. Translation: CASSLEGGADTGELFF.

This sequence joins TRBV18 and TRBJ1-2, with 9 bases aligning to TRBD1. From germline, CDR1 is KGHSH and CDR2 LQKENI. Trimming at V came to 5 bases and at J to 1 base, leaving 5 bases not matched to a gene. This CDR3 is 15 amino acids long. The CDR3 DNA reads TGTGCCAGCTCAACTGACAGGGGGTATAACTATGGCTACACCTTC. It specifies CASSTDRGYNYGYTF.

The chain joins TRBV4-1 to TRBJ1-5, with unresolved D. With 0 bases removed from V and 5 bases from J, the gap between germline ends came to 11 bases. This CDR3 has 15 amino acids. The germline V gene has CDR1 MGHRA and CDR2 YSYEKL. The CDR3 coding sequence is TGCGCCAGCAGCCAAGAGGGTCCAGGTGATCAGCCCCAGCATTTT. Translated, it gives CASSQEGPGDQPQHF.

V and J are TRBV11-2 and TRBJ1-1; D possibly corresponds to TRBD1 (6 bases). Germline V gene data show CDR1 as SGHAT and CDR2 as FQNNGV. The CDR3 consists of 14 residues. V gave up 1 base and J gave up 4 bases, with 10 bases separating them. CDR3 in amino acids: CASSLARGATEAFF. DNA for the CDR3: TGTGCCAGCAGCTTAGCCAGGGGAGCCACTGAAGCTTTCTTT. Drawing the rest from reference TRBV11-2 and TRBJ1-1, the complete variable domain is EAGVAQSPRYKIIEKRQSVAFWCNPISGHATLYWYQQILGQGPKLLIQFQNNGVVDDSQLPKDRFSAERLKGVDSTLKIQPAKLEDSAVYLCASSLARGATEAFFGQGTRLTVV.

The rearrangement uses TRBV29-1 and TRBJ2-3; tentatively, D is TRBD1 (6 bases). The CDR3 loop spans 15 amino acids. Per the germline V gene, CDR1 is SQVTM and CDR2 is ANQGSEA. The germline V and J ends were trimmed by 3 bases and 1 base, with 14 bases remaining between them. As DNA, the CDR3 is TGCAGCGTTGAGGGCAGGGGAGCAGGCACAGATACGCAGTATTTT. This sequence encodes CSVEGRGAGTDTQYF.

This clone was counted once. The rearrangement links TRBV3-1 (or the pseudogene TRBV3-2) to TRBJ2-7, with D possibly being TRBD2 (6 bases). CDR1 is LGHDT, CDR2 YNNKEL, per germline (reference sequence). The CDR3 is made up of 16 amino acids. The V and J ends lost 0 bases and 5 bases respectively, with 17 bases between them. CDR3: CASSQDGGTGRNEQYF. The DNA for the CDR3 is TGTGCCAGCAGCCAAGATGGAGGGACTGGGCGAAACGAGCAGTACTTC.

The rearrangement links TRBV19 to TRBJ1-6, with D tentatively TRBD1 (5 bases). This CDR3 is built from 15 residues. The V end lost 7 bases, the J end lost 4 bases, and 14 bases lay between the germline ends. CDR1 and CDR2 from the germline V gene are LNHDA and SQIVND (reference sequence). CDR3 region: CASIIRASYNSPLHF. CDR3 bases: TGTGCCAGTATCATCAGGGCCTCTTATAATTCACCCCTCCACTTT.

The chain employs TRBV6-5 and TRBJ1-1; 9 nucleotides agree with TRBD1. CDR3 length: 15 amino acids. Germline V CDR1 and CDR2: MNHEY, SVGAGI. The trim removed 9 bases at V and 1 base at J, leaving 9 bases unmatched. The CDR3 region has the DNA TGTGCCAGGACCGGACAGGGGAAAAAGAACACTGAAGCTTTCTTT. Amino acid sequence: CARTGQGKKNTEAFF.

The chain joins TRBV27 to TRBJ1-1, with 10 bases aligning to TRBD1. The CDR3 runs to 14 residues. Per the germline V gene, CDR1 is MNHEY and CDR2 is SMNVEV (reference sequence). The ends lost 4 bases at V and 4 bases at J; junction bases unmatched: 3. In DNA form, the CDR3 reads TGTGCCAGCAGTTCCCGGGACAGGGGCACTGAAGCTTTCTTT. Translation: CASSSRDRGTEAFF.

This chain links TRBV18 with TRBJ1-1, with D unclear. The CDR3 length is 13 residues. Germline-derived CDR1 and CDR2 are KGHSH and LQKENI. V was cut by 6 bases and J by 1 base, with 9 bases left in between. The CDR3 nucleotides are TGTGCCAGCTCGTCCCGCGGGAACACTGAAGCTTTCTTT. The encoded protein is CASSSRGNTEAFF.

V is TRBV7-2 and J is TRBJ1-2; D gene uncertain. CDR3 length equals 13 residues. Germline V CDR1 and CDR2: SGHTA, FQGNSA. The V gene lost 3 bases and the J gene lost 4 bases, with 9 bases spanning the gap. In DNA form, the CDR3 reads TGTGCCAGCAGCTTCTCCGGAGCCTATGGCTACACCTTC. Amino acids: CASSFSGAYGYTF.

The genes are TRBV13 and TRBJ2-1, with D hard to call. CDR1 is PRHDT and CDR2 is FYEKMQ in the germline V gene (reference sequence). CDR3 length: 12 amino acids. The V end lost 5 bases, the J end lost 8 bases, and 10 bases lay between the germline ends. The CDR3, as DNA: TGTGCCAGCAGCCTGCCGACTCATGAGCAGTTCTTC. This sequence encodes CASSLPTHEQFF.

The chain couples TRBV6-4 to TRBJ2-2; a possible D gene is TRBD1 (6 bases). The CDR3 is 15 amino acids. Looked up from germline, CDR1 is MRHNA and CDR2 is SNTAGT. V dropped 5 bases and J dropped 4 bases, with 14 bases sitting between them. This CDR3 reads CASSRQVVGTGELFF. CDR3 coding DNA: TGTGCCAGCAGTAGACAGGTGGTGGGCACCGGGGAGCTGTTTTTT.

The V and J genes are TRBV7-9 and TRBJ2-4, with a tentative D call TRBD1 (7 bases). The germline V and J ends were trimmed by 5 bases and 0 bases, with 11 bases remaining between them. There are 15 residues in the CDR3. Germline CDR1 reads SEHNR; CDR2 reads FQNEAQ (reference sequence). The CDR3 DNA follows: TGTGCCAGCAGCCGACAGGGACTAGCCAAAAACATTCAGTACTTC. Protein product: CASSRQGLAKNIQYF.